This T cell receptor beta chain was sequenced for a study of control samples from healthy donors and cancer patients. The protocol was immunoSEQ multiplex PCR, while the TCRdb copy is restricted to in-frame clones and leaves out a portion. The top ten hold approximately 0.97% of the sample, which has approximately 150,000 clones, 96% seen once. The CDR3 runs to 13 residues. Germline V gene lookup returns CDR1 MNHEY and CDR2 SVGAGI. Trimming removed 4 bases from V and 13 bases from J; junction bases left unmatched: 11. Sequencing input: blood. The gene calls are TRBV6-5 and TRBJ1-2, with TRBD1 identical over 8 bases. The sequence was collected from a woman aged 25-40 years in good health. The CDR3 DNA reads TGTGCCAGCAGTTCCGGGACAGGCAACTTTCCCACCTTC. Translating it yields CASSSGTGNFPTF.